The 8 T cell receptor beta chains presented below share a single source sample, sequenced in a study of blood T cell repertoires in COVID-19. TCRdb's copy holds only in-frame clones and misses some; the assay was immunoSEQ multiplex PCR. Of about 140,000 clones listed, 75% to 85% are singletons. The specimen sequenced was peripheral blood. The receptors here all came from a man between 70 and 80 years old who had recovered from COVID-19.

This clone has just a few counts. V gene TRBV7-2 combines with J gene TRBJ1-3, with D maybe TRBD1 (5 bases). The CDR3 extends over 15 amino acids. The V gene's germline CDR1 is SGHTA and CDR2 FQGNSA. Trimming cost V 2 bases and J 3 bases, with 11 bases left between them. The CDR3: CASSLTGRVGNTIYF. The CDR3 DNA is TGTGCCAGCAGCTTAACAGGCAGGGTTGGAAACACCATATATTTT.

The chain is built from TRBV29-1 and TRBJ1-1; D not certain. CDR3 length: 14 amino acids. Looked up from germline, CDR1 is SQVTM and CDR2 is ANQGSEA. Deletions cut 3 bases from V and 5 bases from J, with 16 bases between. The CDR3 nucleotides are TGCAGCGTTGATTATGTCAGGTATTCGACTGAAGCTTTCTTT. Amino acids: CSVDYVRYSTEAFF.

The V gene is TRBV21-1, the J gene TRBJ2-3; TRBD1 was called by the table and not checked on the DNA. TRBV21-1 is listed as a pseudogene. This CDR3 spans 16 amino acids. The CDR3, as DNA: TGTGCCAGCAGCAAAGCGGTCGGCAGGGTGACAGATACGCAGTATTTT. Translation gives CASSKAVGRVTDTQYF.

This clone was picked up a small number of times. The chain recombines TRBV3-1 (or the pseudogene TRBV3-2) with TRBJ2-7, with TRBD2 identical over 10 bases. The germline V gene has CDR1 LGHDT and CDR2 YNNKEL (reference sequence). The V gene end was trimmed by 6 bases and the J gene end by 6 bases; junction bases not matched to a gene: 5. CDR3 size: 13 residues. This CDR3 is CASSQGLATEQYF. The CDR3 coding sequence is TGTGCCAGCAGTCAGGGACTAGCGACCGAGCAGTACTTC.

As DNA, the CDR3 is TGTGCCAGCAGTCCCGCCCCCCCCAGGTCCTCCACAGATACGCAGTATTTT. Its translation is CASSPAPPRSSTDTQYF. The chain recombines TRBV27 with TRBJ2-3; D is uncertain. The germline V gene encodes CDR1 MNHEY and CDR2 SMNVEV (reference sequence). The CDR3 length is 17 residues. Deletions cut 5 bases from V and 2 bases from J, with 20 bases between.

V gene TRBV5-1 combines with J gene TRBJ1-1; 12 bases map to TRBD1. J gave up 1 base and V 4 bases, and 5 bases lay outside the gene matches. Germline V gene lookup returns CDR1 SGHRS and CDR2 YFSETQ. The CDR3 totals 16 residues. CDR3 DNA sequence: TGCGCCAGCAGCCAAGGGACAGGGGGCCCGAACACTGAAGCTTTCTTT. This codes for CASSQGTGGPNTEAFF.

The chain employs TRBV19 and TRBJ2-7; D is possibly TRBD1 (5 bases). This CDR3 is built from 13 residues. The V end was cut by 1 base, the J end by 3 bases, with 7 bases between. The V gene's germline CDR1 is LNHDA and CDR2 SQIVND (reference sequence). The CDR3 sequence: CASSIVDSYEQYF. CDR3 nucleotides: TGTGCCAGTAGTATAGTTGACAGCTACGAGCAGTACTTC.

The chain carries TRBV27 and TRBJ2-7, with D tentatively TRBD2 (6 bases). The CDR3 covers 13 residues. Trimming left V 4 bases short and J 5 bases short, with 12 bases between. Germline V gene data show CDR1 as MNHEY and CDR2 as SMNVEV (reference sequence). The CDR3 is CASSWRGGDEQYF. CDR3 in DNA: TGTGCCAGCAGTTGGAGGGGTGGCGACGAGCAGTACTTC.